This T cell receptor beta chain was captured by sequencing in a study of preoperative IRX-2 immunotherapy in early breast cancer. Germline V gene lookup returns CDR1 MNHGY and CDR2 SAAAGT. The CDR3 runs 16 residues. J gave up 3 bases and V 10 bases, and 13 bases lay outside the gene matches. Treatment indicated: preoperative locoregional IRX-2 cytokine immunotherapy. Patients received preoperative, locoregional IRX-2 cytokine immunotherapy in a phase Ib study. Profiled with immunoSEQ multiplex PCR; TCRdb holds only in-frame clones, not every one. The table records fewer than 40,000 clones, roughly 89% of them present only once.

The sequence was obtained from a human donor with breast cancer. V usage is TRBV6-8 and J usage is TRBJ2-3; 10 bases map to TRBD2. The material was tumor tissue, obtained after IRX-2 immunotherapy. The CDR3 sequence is CAISGIAGGFTDTQYF. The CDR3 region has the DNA TGTGCCATCAGCGGAATAGCGGGAGGTTTTACAGATACGCAGTATTTT.